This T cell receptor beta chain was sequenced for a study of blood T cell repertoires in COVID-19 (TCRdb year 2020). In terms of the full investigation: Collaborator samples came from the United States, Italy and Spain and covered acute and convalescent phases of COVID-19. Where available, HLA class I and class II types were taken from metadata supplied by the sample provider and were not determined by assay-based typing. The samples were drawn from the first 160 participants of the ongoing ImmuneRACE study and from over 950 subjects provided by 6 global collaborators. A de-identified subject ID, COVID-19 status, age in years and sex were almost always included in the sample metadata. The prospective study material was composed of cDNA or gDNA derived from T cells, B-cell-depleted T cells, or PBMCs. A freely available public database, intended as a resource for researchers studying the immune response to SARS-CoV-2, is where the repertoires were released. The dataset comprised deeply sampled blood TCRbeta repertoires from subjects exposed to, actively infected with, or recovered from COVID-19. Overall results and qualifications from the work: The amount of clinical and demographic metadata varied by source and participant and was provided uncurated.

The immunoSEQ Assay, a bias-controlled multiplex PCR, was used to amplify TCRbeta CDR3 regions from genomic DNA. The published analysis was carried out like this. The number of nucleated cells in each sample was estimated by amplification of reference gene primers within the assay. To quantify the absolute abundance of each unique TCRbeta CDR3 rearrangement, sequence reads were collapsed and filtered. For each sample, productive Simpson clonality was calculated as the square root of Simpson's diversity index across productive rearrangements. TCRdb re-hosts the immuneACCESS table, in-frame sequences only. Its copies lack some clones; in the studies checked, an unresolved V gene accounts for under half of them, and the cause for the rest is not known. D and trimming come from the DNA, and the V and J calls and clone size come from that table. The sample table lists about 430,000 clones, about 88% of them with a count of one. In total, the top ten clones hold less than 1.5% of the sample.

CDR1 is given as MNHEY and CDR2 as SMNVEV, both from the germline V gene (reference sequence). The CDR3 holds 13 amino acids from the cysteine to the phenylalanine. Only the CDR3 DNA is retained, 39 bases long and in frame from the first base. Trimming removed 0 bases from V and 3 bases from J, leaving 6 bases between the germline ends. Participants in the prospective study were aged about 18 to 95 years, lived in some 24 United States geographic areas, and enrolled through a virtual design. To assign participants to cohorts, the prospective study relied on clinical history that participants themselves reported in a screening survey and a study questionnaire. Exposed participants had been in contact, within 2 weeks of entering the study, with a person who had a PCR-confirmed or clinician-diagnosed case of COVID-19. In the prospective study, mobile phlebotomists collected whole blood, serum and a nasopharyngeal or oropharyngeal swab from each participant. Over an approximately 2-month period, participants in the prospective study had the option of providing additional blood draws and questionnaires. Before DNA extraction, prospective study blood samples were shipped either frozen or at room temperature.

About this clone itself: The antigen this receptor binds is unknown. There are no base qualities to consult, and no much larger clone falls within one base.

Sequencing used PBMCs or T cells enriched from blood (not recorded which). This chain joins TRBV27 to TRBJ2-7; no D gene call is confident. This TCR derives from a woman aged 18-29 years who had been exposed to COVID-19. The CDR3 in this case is CASSLSQHYEQYF. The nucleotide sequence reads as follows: TGTGCCAGCAGTTTATCTCAACACTACGAGCAGTACTTC.